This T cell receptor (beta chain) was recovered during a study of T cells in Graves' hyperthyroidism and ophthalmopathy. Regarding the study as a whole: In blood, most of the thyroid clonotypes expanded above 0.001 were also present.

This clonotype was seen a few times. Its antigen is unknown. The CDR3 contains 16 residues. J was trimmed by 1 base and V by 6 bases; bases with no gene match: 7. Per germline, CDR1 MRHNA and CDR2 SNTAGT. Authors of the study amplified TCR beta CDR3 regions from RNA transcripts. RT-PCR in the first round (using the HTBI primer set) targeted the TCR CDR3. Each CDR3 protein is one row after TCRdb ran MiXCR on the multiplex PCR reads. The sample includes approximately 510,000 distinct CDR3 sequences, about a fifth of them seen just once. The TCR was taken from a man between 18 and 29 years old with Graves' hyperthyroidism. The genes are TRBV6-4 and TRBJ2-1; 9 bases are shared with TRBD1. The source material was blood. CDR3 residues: CASSIPGQGSYNEQFF. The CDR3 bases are TGTGCCAGCAGCATCCCGGGACAGGGATCCTACAATGAGCAGTTCTTC.